Presented here are 13 T cell receptor beta chains from one specimen sequenced in a study of PD-1 blockade in classical Hodgkin lymphoma. Clones were sequenced by immunoSEQ multiplex PCR, and TCRdb holds only the in-frame ones, with some missing. Of about 64,000 clones listed, less than 95% are singletons. Time point defined: cycle 4 day 1 (C4D1), after about 6 weeks of nivolumab. Each patient's relapse followed autologous stem cell transplantation, and brentuximab vedotin exposure varied. The sequencing used peripheral blood mononuclear cells (PBMCs), collected before the fourth cycle of nivolumab. The receptor set was obtained from a human donor with classical Hodgkin lymphoma.

Only one count was recorded for this clone. The chain recombines TRBV7-9 with TRBJ2-2, with TRBD1 identical over 11 bases. Germline-derived CDR1 and CDR2 are SEHNR and FQNEAQ (reference sequence). V was clipped by 10 bases and J by 5 bases; unmatched bases: 21. The CDR3 sequence is 19 residues long. CDR3 sequence (DNA): TGTGCCACCGCTCGTGGGACAGGGGGTCCCCCGTGGCAAACCGGGGAGCTGTTTTTT. Its translation is CATARGTGGPPWQTGELFF.

The CDR3 sequence: CASSLQGGGIGYEQYF. The CDR3 DNA reads as TGCGCCAGCAGCCTCCAAGGTGGGGGAATCGGTTACGAGCAGTACTTC. The V and J genes are TRBV5-1 and TRBJ2-7; D assignment may be TRBD1 or TRBD2 (5 bases each). The CDR3 has 16 amino acids. With 4 bases removed from V and 4 bases from J, the gap between germline ends came to 21 bases. Germline V CDR1 and CDR2: SGHRS, YFSETQ. Supplemented by reference TRBV5-1 and TRBJ2-7, the full variable domain reads KAGVTQTPRYLIKTRGQQVTLSCSPISGHRSVSWYQQTPGQGLQFLFEYFSETQRNKGNFPGRFSGRQFSNSRSEMNVSTLELGDSALYLCASSLQGGGIGYEQYFGPGTRLTVT.

The rearrangement links TRBV4-1 to TRBJ2-3; 7 positions match TRBD1. In germline, CDR1 is MGHRA, CDR2 YSYEKL. V shed 0 bases, J shed 4 bases, and the junction held 4 bases outside the gene matches. The CDR3 consists of 15 residues. The CDR3 nucleotides read TGCGCCAGCAGCCAAGAGACAGGGAGTGCAGATACGCAGTATTTT. It is translated as CASSQETGSADTQYF.

The chain couples TRBV14 to TRBJ2-7; D uncertain. The germline gives CDR1 SGHDN, CDR2 FVKESK. This CDR3 spans 14 amino acids. Trimming cost V 4 bases and J 2 bases, with 12 bases left between them. In DNA form, the CDR3 reads TGTGCCAGCAGCCCCTCCGACCCACCCTACGAGCAGTACTTC. Its translation is CASSPSDPPYEQYF.

The V and J genes are TRBV19 and TRBJ1-3; D is undetermined. This CDR3 spans 13 amino acids. Between the trimmed V and J ends, which lost 5 bases and 1 base, there was a span of 6 bases. The germline V gene encodes CDR1 LNHDA and CDR2 SQIVND (reference sequence). The CDR3 nucleotides read TGTGCCAGTAGTGAGGGTTCTGGAAACACCATATATTTT. Translation gives CASSEGSGNTIYF.

The rearrangement links TRBV27 to TRBJ2-1; 8 bases line up with TRBD2. Per germline, CDR1 MNHEY and CDR2 SMNVEV (reference sequence). J lost 4 bases, V lost 3 bases, and 2 bases had no gene match. The CDR3 extends over 14 amino acids. CDR3 residues: CASSFSGGYNEQFF. CDR3 DNA sequence: TGTGCCAGCAGTTTTTCGGGGGGGTACAATGAGCAGTTCTTC.

The V gene is TRBV19, the J gene TRBJ2-1; no reliable D call. Trimming removed 3 bases from V and 8 bases from J, with 17 bases in between. Germline V lookup: CDR1 LNHDA, CDR2 SQIVND (reference sequence). The CDR3 has 15 amino acids. CDR3 amino acids: CASSMSYGSLDEQFF. CDR3 sequence (DNA): TGTGCCAGTAGTATGTCCTACGGGTCCCTCGATGAGCAGTTCTTC.

The chain employs TRBV19 and TRBJ1-1; TRBD1 is a possible D gene (5 bases). V gave up 6 bases and J gave up 1 base, with 9 bases separating them. From germline, CDR1 is LNHDA and CDR2 SQIVND (reference sequence). This CDR3 contains 13 residues. The CDR3 DNA follows: TGTGCCAGTAGCGTGGGGGGGAACACTGAAGCTTTCTTT. Protein: CASSVGGNTEAFF.

The gene calls are TRBV27 and TRBJ2-7; TRBD2 aligns across 7 bases. Germline CDR1 reads MNHEY; CDR2 reads SMNVEV (reference sequence). V was pared by 5 bases and J by 3 bases, with 13 bases of the junction left unmatched. CDR3 length: 16 residues. The CDR3, as DNA: TGTGCCAGCAGTCCTCAAATCGGGGGGATTTTCTACGAGCAGTACTTC. Amino acids: CASSPQIGGIFYEQYF.

The chain employs TRBV27 and TRBJ1-2; TRBD1 aligns across 7 bases. Unmatched junction bases numbered 12, after V lost 6 bases and J lost 8 bases. This CDR3 is built from 14 residues. CDR1 is MNHEY and CDR2 is SMNVEV in the germline V gene (reference sequence). The CDR3 coding sequence is TGTGCCAGCAGCATTGGGGCAGGGGGAGGAGGCTACACCTTC. Its translation: CASSIGAGGGGYTF.

V is TRBV5-4 and J is TRBJ2-5; the D call may be TRBD1 or TRBD2 (5 bases each). This CDR3 contains 13 residues. Trimming took off 4 bases at V and 5 bases at J, with 12 bases between the two ends. The germline V gene has CDR1 SGHNT and CDR2 YYREEE (reference sequence). The CDR3 bases are TGTGCCAGCAGCCCTGTGGGGGAGGAGACCCAGTACTTC. The encoded protein is CASSPVGEETQYF.

This sequence joins TRBV5-6 and TRBJ1-2; D is undetermined. The CDR3 covers 12 residues. Germline CDR1 reads SGHDT; CDR2 reads YYEEEE. The V end was cut by 4 bases, the J end by 5 bases, with 9 bases between. The CDR3 nucleotides read TGTGCCAGCAGCCCCGGGGATTATGGCTACACCTTC. It encodes CASSPGDYGYTF.

The genes are TRBV9 and TRBJ1-1; unclear D gene. Germline CDR1 reads SGDLS; CDR2 reads YYNGEE. The CDR3 totals 15 residues. Trimming took 4 bases from V and 1 from J, leaving 14 bases between them. The CDR3 loop reads CASSWGERGNTEAFF. DNA of the CDR3: TGTGCCAGCAGCTGGGGTGAACGGGGGAACACTGAAGCTTTCTTT.